The TCR beta chain described here comes from a study of vaccination and CD4 T cells after COVID-19. Treatment in this sample: roughly ten-day PBMC culture with coronavirus spike peptide pools or control peptides (ViraFEST assay). About this clonotype itself: What it recognizes is unknown.

With the Oncomine TCR Beta short-read assay, DNA from cultured CD4+ T cells was sequenced. TCRdb re-derived calls from the PCR reads in MiXCR, one entry per CDR3 protein. The sample has 20,000 to 25,000 distinct CDR3 sequences, 60% to 80% seen once. Germline V gives CDR1 MNHEY, CDR2 SMNVEV (reference sequence). The CDR3 loop spans 14 amino acids. Trimming removed 4 bases from V and 8 bases from J; junction bases left unmatched: 7. The source of this sequence is a human donor who received a COVID-19 vaccine. The chain uses TRBV27 and TRBJ1-4, with 7 positions matching TRBD1. This specimen consisted of CD4+ T cells from blood, cultured in vitro, obtained after SARS-CoV-2 vaccination. The CDR3 DNA reads TGTGCCAGCAGTTACAGGGGAGTTGGGGAAAAACTGTTTTTT. This translates into CASSYRGVGEKLFF.